Shown below are 12 T cell receptor beta chains from a single sample sequenced in a study of blood T cell repertoires in COVID-19. Some clones are missing from TCRdb's copy, which holds only in-frame ones; the method was immunoSEQ multiplex PCR. The table shows about 430,000 clones, with roughly 90% occurring only once. The sequencing input was peripheral blood. The receptor set was obtained from a man younger than 35 with COVID-19, enrolled during active disease.

The chain combines TRBV18 with TRBJ1-1; no definite D call. V was cut by 6 bases and J by 11 bases, with 22 bases left in between. Germline CDR1 is KGHSH and CDR2 is LQKENI. The CDR3 is 14 residues long. In DNA, the CDR3 is TGTGCCAGCTCTCGTGGTCCGAGGTCGGCTTCCGCTTTCTTT. This sequence encodes CASSRGPRSASAFF.

This clone was recorded only once. V gene TRBV18 combines with J gene TRBJ2-2, with a tentative D call TRBD2 (5 bases). The germline V and J ends were trimmed by 3 bases and 3 bases, with 8 bases remaining between them. The CDR3 has 14 residues. Germline CDR1 and CDR2: KGHSH and LQKENI. The CDR3 region has the DNA TGTGCCAGCTCACCCCAGCGGCACACCGGGGAGCTGTTTTTT. It is translated as CASSPQRHTGELFF.

This rearrangement joins TRBV6-1 to TRBJ1-4; 9 bases map to TRBD1. CDR3 length equals 17 residues. Trimming at V came to 0 bases and at J to 4 bases, leaving 6 bases not matched to a gene. Per the germline V gene, CDR1 is MNHNS and CDR2 is SASEGT. CDR3: CASSEAPDRGVNEKLFF. The CDR3 DNA reads TGTGCCAGCAGTGAAGCGCCCGACAGGGGGGTTAATGAAAAACTGTTTTTT.

This chain links TRBV4-2 with TRBJ2-2; tentatively, D is TRBD1 (5 bases). The CDR3 is made up of 13 amino acids. Germline V gene data show CDR1 as LGHNA and CDR2 as YNFKEQ. Between the trimmed V and J ends, which lost 0 bases and 7 bases, there was a span of 6 bases. This CDR3 is CASSQDQGGELFF. The CDR3, as DNA: TGTGCCAGCAGCCAAGATCAGGGCGGGGAGCTGTTTTTT.

J is TRBJ1-1 and V is TRBV11-2; D uncertain. The CDR3 is 14 amino acids. Trimming pared 2 bases from V and 4 bases from J, leaving 11 bases between. Germline V gene data show CDR1 as SGHAT and CDR2 as FQNNGV. The CDR3 DNA reads TGTGCCAGCAGCTTATCGATCCTAGGCACTGAAGCTTTCTTT. Translation: CASSLSILGTEAFF.

This clone was picked up a small number of times. This chain uses TRBV19 with TRBJ1-5; possible D gene TRBD1, 5 bases. From germline, CDR1 is LNHDA and CDR2 SQIVND (reference sequence). The V end was cut by 5 bases, the J end by 0 bases, with 8 bases between. CDR3 length equals 14 residues. The CDR3 spells CASSDSYSNQPQHF. CDR3 nucleotide sequence: TGTGCCAGTAGTGACAGCTATAGCAATCAGCCCCAGCATTTT.

The V and J genes are TRBV13 and TRBJ2-5; TRBD2 matches at 12 bases. Losses at the gene ends were 5 bases for V and 1 base for J; bases not matched to a gene: 5. Per the germline V gene, CDR1 is PRHDT and CDR2 is FYEKMQ (reference sequence). The CDR3 length is 16 residues. The CDR3 loop is CASSTTSGGPQETQYF. DNA for the CDR3: TGTGCCAGCAGCACAACTAGCGGGGGGCCCCAAGAGACCCAGTACTTC.

The V and J genes are TRBV6-6 and TRBJ2-2; no clear D. The CDR3 is 14 residues long. From germline, CDR1 is MNHNY and CDR2 SVGAGI (reference sequence). The ends were cut back, 8 bases at V and 0 bases at J, with 10 bases in the middle. For the CDR3, the DNA is TGTGCCAGCTTCGACGGGTCGAACACCGGGGAGCTGTTTTTT. It is translated as CASFDGSNTGELFF.

The chain couples TRBV7-9 to TRBJ2-3, with a tentative D call TRBD2 (6 bases). This CDR3 is 16 amino acids long. Germline values: CDR1 SEHNR, CDR2 FQNEAQ (reference sequence). V was trimmed by 6 bases and J by 4 bases, leaving 20 bases between them. In DNA form, the CDR3 reads TGTGCCAGCAGTGCTAGGGACTCCCCCTTCCCAGATACGCAGTATTTT. As protein: CASSARDSPFPDTQYF. Using reference TRBV7-9 and TRBJ2-3 for the parts outside the CDR3, the full variable domain is DTGVSQNPRHKITKRGQNVTFRCDPISEHNRLYWYRQTLGQGPEFLTYFQNEAQLEKSRLLSDRFSAERPKGSFSTLEIQRTEQGDSAMYLCASSARDSPFPDTQYFGPGTRLTVL.

The V and J genes are TRBV2 and TRBJ1-2; D ambiguous. Per germline, CDR1 SNHLY and CDR2 FYNNEI. The ends were cut back, 3 bases at V and 2 bases at J, with 7 bases in the middle. The CDR3 length is 13 residues. The CDR3 nucleotides are TGTGCCAGCAGTGATGCAGAAAACTATGGCTACACCTTC. It specifies CASSDAENYGYTF.

This rearrangement joins TRBV9 to TRBJ1-2; 7 nucleotides align to TRBD1. The germline V gene has CDR1 SGDLS and CDR2 YYNGEE. The CDR3 covers 18 residues. Germline trimming cut 4 bases from V and 6 bases from J; bases unmatched to any gene: 21. CDR3 bases: TGTGCCAGCAGCCCCCGCGTAGCAAGGACAGGCACCCCGGATGGCTACACCTTC. This gives the protein CASSPRVARTGTPDGYTF.

The rearrangement joins TRBV2 to TRBJ1-5; TRBD1 agrees at 7 bases. With 3 bases clipped from V and 1 base from J, the junction kept 3 bases outside the gene matches. The CDR3 runs 15 residues. Per germline, CDR1 SNHLY and CDR2 FYNNEI. The chain's CDR3 is CASSDRGLSNQPQHF. The CDR3 DNA is TGTGCCAGCAGTGACAGGGGGTTGAGCAATCAGCCCCAGCATTTT.